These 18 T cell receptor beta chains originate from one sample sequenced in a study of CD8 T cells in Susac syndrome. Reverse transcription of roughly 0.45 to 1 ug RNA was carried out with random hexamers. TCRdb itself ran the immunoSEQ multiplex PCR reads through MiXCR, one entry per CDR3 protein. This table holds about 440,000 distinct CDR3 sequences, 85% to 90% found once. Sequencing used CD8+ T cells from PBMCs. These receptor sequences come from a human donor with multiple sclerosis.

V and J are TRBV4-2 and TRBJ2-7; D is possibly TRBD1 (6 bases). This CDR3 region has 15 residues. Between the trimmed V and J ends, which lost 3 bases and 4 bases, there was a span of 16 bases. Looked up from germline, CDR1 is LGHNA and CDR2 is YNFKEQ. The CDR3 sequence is CASSQEDRRKYEQYF. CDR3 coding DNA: TGTGCCAGCAGCCAGGAAGACAGGAGAAAATACGAGCAGTACTTC.

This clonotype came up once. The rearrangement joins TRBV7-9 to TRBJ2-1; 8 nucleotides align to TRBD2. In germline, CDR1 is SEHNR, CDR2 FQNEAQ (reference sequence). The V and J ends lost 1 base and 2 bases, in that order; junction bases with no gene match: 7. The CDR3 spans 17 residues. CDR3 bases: TGTGCCAGCAGCTTAGATTGGAGGACTAGCACCTACAATGAGCAGTTCTTC. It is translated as CASSLDWRTSTYNEQFF.

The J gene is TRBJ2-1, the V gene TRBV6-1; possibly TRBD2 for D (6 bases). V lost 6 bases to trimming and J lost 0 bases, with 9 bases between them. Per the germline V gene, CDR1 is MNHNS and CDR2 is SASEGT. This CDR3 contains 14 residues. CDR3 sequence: CASRPTSSYNEQFF. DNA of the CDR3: TGTGCCAGCAGGCCGACTAGCTCCTACAATGAGCAGTTCTTC.

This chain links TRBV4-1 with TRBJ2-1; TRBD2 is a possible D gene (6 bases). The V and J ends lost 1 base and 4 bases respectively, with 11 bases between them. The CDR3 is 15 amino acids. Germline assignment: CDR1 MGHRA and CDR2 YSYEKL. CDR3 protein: CASSQASGPYNEQFF. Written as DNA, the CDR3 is TGCGCCAGCAGCCAAGCCAGCGGGCCTTACAATGAGCAGTTCTTC.

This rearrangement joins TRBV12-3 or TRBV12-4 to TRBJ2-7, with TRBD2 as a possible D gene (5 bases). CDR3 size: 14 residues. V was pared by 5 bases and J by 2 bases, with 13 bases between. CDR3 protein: CASSPVAYTYEQYF. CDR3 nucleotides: TGTGCCAGCAGTCCTGTAGCGTATACCTACGAGCAGTACTTC.

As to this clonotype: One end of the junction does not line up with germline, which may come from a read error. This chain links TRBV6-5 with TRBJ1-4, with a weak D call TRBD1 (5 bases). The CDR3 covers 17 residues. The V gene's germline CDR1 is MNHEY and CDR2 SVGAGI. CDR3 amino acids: CVSSYSIPGPTNEKLFF. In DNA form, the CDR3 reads TGTGTCAGCAGTTACTCGATTCCAGGGCCAACTAATGAAAAACTGTTTTTT.

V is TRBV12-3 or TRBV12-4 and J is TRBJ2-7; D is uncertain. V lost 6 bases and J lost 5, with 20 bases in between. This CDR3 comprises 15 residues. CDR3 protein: CASSPPGLEIHEQYF. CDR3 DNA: TGTGCCAGCAGCCCTCCCGGGCTCGAAATCCACGAGCAGTACTTC.

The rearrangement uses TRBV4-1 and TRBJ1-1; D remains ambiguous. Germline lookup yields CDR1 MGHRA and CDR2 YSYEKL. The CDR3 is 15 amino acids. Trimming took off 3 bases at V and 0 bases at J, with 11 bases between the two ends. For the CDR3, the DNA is TGCGCCAGCAGCCAGGCGGGCGTCATGAACACTGAAGCTTTCTTT. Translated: CASSQAGVMNTEAFF.

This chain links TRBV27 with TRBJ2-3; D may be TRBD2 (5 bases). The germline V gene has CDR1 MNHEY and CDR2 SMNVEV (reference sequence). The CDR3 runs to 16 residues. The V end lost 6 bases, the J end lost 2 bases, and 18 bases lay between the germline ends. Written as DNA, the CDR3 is TGTGCCAGCAGCCATAGCGAGACATTAACCACAGATACGCAGTATTTT. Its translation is CASSHSETLTTDTQYF.

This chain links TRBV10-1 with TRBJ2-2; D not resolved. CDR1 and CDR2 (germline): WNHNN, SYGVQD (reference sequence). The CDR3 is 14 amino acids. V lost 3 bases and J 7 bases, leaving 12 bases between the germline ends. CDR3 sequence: CASSESGDGGELFF. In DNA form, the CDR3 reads TGCGCCAGCAGTGAATCAGGAGATGGCGGGGAGCTGTTTTTT.

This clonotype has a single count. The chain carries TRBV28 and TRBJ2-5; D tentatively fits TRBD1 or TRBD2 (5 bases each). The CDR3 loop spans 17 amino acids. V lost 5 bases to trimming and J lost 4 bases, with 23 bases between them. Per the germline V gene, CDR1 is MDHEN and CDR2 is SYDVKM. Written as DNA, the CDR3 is TGTGCCAGCAGTCCCGTAGTTCGGGACGGACGGGGAGAGACCCAGTACTTC. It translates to CASSPVVRDGRGETQYF.

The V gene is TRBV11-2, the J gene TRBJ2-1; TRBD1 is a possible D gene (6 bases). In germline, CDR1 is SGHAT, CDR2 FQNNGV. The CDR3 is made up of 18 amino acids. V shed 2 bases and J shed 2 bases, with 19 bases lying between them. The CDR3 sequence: CASSLLWWEWGPYNEQFF. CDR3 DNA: TGTGCCAGCAGCTTACTGTGGTGGGAGTGGGGGCCCTACAATGAGCAGTTCTTC.

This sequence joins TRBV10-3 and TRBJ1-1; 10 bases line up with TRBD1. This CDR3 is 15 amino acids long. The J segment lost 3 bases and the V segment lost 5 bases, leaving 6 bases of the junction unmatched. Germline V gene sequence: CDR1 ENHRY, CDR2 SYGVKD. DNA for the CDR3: TGTGCCATCAGTCCCTGGACAGGGGGACACACTGAAGCTTTCTTT. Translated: CAISPWTGGHTEAFF.

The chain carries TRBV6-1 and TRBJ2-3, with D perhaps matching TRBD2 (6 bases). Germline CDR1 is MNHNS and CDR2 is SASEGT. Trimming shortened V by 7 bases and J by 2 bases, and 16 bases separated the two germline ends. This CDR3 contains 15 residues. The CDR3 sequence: CASIALGGTTDTQYF. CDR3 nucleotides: TGTGCCAGCATCGCACTGGGGGGAACCACAGATACGCAGTATTTT.

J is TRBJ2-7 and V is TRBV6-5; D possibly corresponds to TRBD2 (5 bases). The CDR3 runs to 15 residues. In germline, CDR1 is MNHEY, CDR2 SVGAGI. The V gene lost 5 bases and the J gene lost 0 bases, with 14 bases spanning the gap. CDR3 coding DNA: TGTGCCAGCAGTAGAGGCGGGTCAAGCTCCTACGAGCAGTACTTC. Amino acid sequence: CASSRGGSSSYEQYF.

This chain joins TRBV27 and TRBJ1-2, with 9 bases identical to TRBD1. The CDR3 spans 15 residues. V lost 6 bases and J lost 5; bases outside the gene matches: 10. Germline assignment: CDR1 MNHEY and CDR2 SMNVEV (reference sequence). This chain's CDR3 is CASRGQGSNRYGYTF. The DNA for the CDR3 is TGTGCCAGCAGGGGACAGGGATCAAACCGGTATGGCTACACCTTC.

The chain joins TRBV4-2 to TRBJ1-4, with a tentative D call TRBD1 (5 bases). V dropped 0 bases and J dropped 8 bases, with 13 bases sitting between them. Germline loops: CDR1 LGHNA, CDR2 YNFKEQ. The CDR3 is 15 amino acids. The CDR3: CASSQEPGAGEKLFF. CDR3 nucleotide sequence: TGTGCCAGCAGCCAAGAGCCTGGGGCAGGGGAAAAACTGTTTTTT.

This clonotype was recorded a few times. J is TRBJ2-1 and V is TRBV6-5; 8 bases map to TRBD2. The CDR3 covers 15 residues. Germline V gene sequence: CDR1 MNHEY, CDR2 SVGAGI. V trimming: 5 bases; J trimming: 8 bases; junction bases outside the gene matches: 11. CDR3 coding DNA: TGTGCCAGCAGTCCCGGACTAGCCTGGGGACATGAGCAGTTCTTC. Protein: CASSPGLAWGHEQFF.